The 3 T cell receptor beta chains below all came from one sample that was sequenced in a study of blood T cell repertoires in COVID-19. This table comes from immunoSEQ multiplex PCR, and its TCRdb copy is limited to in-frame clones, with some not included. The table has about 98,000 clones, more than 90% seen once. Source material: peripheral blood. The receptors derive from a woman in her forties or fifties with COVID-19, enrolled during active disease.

For the CDR3, the DNA is TGTGCCAGTAGCCGACAGTTTATGAACACTGAAGCTTTCTTT. As protein: CASSRQFMNTEAFF. V usage is TRBV19 and J usage is TRBJ1-1, with D possibly being TRBD1 (5 bases). Germline values: CDR1 LNHDA, CDR2 SQIVND (reference sequence). The CDR3 covers 14 residues. Trimming took 6 bases from V and 0 from J, leaving 11 bases between them.

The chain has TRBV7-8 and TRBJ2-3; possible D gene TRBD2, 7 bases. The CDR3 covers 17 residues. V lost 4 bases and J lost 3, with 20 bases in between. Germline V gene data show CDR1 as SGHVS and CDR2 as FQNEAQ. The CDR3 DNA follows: TGTGCCAGCAGCTCTACGGGGGGCAGCTATGGGACAGATACGCAGTATTTT. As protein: CASSSTGGSYGTDTQYF. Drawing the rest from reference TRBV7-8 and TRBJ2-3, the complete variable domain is GAGVSQSPRYKVAKRGQDVALRCDPISGHVSLFWYQQALGQGPEFLTYFQNEAQLDKSGLPSDRFFAERPEGSVSTLKIQRTQQEDSAVYLCASSSTGGSYGTDTQYFGPGTRLTVL.

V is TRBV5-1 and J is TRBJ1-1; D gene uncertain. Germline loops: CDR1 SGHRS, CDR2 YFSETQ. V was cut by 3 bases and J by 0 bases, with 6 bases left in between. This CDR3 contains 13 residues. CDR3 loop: CASSSSVNTEAFF. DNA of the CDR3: TGCGCCAGCAGCTCGTCTGTGAACACTGAAGCTTTCTTT.